This entry features one TCR beta chain sequence. This sample was included in a study of T-cell reconstitution after alpha-beta-depleted transplantation in children. This CDR3 is 13 amino acids long. Trimming stripped 6 bases from V and 0 bases from J, with 9 bases between. Germline V gives CDR1 MNHEY, CDR2 SVGEGT. Preparation of the TCRbeta library used unique molecular identifiers. TCRdb re-analysed the PCR reads in MiXCR, keeping a single row per CDR3 protein. The table shows around 370,000 distinct CDR3 sequences, with 9% to 12% occurring only once. The J gene is TRBJ2-7, the V gene TRBV6-2 or TRBV6-3, with D perhaps matching TRBD1 or TRBD2 (6 bases each). The receptor was isolated from a human donor who donated a stem cell graft to a child with acute lymphoblastic leukemia. The source was PBMCs from the stem cell graft donor, collected from the stem cell graft. In DNA form, the CDR3 reads TGTGCCAGCAGACAGGGAGGCTCCTACGAGCAGTACTTC. Its protein product is CASRQGGSYEQYF.